This T cell receptor (beta chain) was retrieved from a study of T cells in Graves' hyperthyroidism and ophthalmopathy. This clonotype was counted many times. The germline V gene has CDR1 LGHNA and CDR2 YSLEER. The J segment lost 3 bases and the V segment lost 0 bases, leaving 2 bases of the junction unmatched. This CDR3 is 15 amino acids long. Amplification of TCR beta CDR3 regions used RNA as the template. RT-PCR in the first round (using the HTBI primer set) targeted the TCR CDR3. TCRdb fed the multiplex PCR reads into MiXCR, producing one record per CDR3 protein. The sample has under 400,000 distinct CDR3 sequences, 15% to 20% seen once.

The source is a woman aged 40-49 years with Graves' ophthalmopathy. Sample: blood. The chain combines TRBV4-3 with TRBJ2-7; 10 nucleotides match TRBD2. CDR3 DNA: TGCGCCAGCAGCCAAGATCGACTAGCGGGCTACGAGCAGTACTTC. This sequence encodes CASSQDRLAGYEQYF.